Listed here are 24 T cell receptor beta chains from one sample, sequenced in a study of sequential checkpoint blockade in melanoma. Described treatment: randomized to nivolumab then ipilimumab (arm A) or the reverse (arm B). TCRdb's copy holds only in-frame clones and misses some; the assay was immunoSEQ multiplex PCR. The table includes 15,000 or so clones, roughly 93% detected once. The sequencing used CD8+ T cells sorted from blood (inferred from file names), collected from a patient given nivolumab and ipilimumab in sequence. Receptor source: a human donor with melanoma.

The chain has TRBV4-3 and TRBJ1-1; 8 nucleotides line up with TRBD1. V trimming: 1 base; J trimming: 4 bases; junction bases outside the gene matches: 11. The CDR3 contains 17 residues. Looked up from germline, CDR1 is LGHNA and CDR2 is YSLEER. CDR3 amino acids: CASSQGVQGVVSTEAFF. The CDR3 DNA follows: TGCGCCAGCAGCCAAGGTGTACAGGGGGTGGTTAGCACTGAAGCTTTCTTT.

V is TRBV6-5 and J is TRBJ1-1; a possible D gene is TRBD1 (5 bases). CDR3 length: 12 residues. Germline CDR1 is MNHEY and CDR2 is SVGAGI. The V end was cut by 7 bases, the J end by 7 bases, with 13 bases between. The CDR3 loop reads CASIRGGDEAFF. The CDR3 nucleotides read TGTGCCAGCATTAGGGGTGGAGATGAAGCTTTCTTT.

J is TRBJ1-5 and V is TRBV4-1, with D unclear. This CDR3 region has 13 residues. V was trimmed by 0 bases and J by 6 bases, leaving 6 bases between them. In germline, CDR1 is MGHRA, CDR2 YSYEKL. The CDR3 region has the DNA TGCGCCAGCAGCCAAGAGTCAGGTCAGCCCCAGCATTTT. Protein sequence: CASSQESGQPQHF.

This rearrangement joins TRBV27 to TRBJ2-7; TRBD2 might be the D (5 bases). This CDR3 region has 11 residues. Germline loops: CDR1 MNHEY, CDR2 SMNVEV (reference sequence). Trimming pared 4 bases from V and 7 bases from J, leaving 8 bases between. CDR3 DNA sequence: TGTGCCAGCAGTTCGGGGTGGGAGCAGTACTTC. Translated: CASSSGWEQYF.

CDR3 coding DNA: TGCGCCAGCAGCCCCCAGTGGGGGCAGGGCAGTGGCTACACCTTC. Its protein product is CASSPQWGQGSGYTF. The chain recombines TRBV5-1 with TRBJ1-2; TRBD1 is a possible D gene (6 bases). Trimming cost V 4 bases and J 7 bases, with 20 bases left between them. The CDR3 spans 15 residues. Germline V CDR1 and CDR2: SGHRS, YFSETQ.

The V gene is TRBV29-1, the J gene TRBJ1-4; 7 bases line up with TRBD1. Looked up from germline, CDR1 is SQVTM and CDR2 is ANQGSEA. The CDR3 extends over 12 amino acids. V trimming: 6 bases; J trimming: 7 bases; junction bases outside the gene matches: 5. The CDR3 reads CSVLTGTEKLFF. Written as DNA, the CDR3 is TGCAGCGTCCTGACAGGGACTGAAAAACTGTTTTTT.

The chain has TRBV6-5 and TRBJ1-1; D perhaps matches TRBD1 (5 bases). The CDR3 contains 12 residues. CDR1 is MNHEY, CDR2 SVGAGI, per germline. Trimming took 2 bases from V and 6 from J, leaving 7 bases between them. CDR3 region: CASSYGGAEAFF. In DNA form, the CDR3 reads TGTGCCAGCAGTTACGGAGGGGCTGAAGCTTTCTTT.

The CDR3, as DNA: TGTGCCAGCAGTGAGGGCCCCAGTTTTGGCTACACCTTC. This gives the protein CASSEGPSFGYTF. The chain carries TRBV6-1 and TRBJ1-2; D is ambiguous. CDR1 MNHNS and CDR2 SASEGT come from the germline V gene. This CDR3 has 13 residues. V was cut by 3 bases and J by 7 bases, with 12 bases left in between.

As DNA, the CDR3 is TGTGCCAGCAGCAGCACGACAGACTCTGGAAACACCATATATTTT. It yields the protein CASSSTTDSGNTIYF. V is TRBV14 and J is TRBJ1-3, with a weak D call TRBD1 (5 bases). The length of the CDR3 is 15 residues. V dropped 5 bases and J dropped 0 bases, with 11 bases sitting between them. Germline V lookup: CDR1 SGHDN, CDR2 FVKESK.

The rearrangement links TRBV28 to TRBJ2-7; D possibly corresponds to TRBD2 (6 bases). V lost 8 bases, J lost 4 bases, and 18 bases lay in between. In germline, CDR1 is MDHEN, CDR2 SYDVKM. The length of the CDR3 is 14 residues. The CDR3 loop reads CASSGGGWVYEQYF. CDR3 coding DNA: TGTGCCAGCTCGGGTGGAGGGTGGGTGTACGAGCAGTACTTC.

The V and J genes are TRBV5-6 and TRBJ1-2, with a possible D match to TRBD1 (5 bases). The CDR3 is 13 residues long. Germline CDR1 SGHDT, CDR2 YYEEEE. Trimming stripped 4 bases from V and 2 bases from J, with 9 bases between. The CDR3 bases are TGTGCCAGCAGCCCGACAGTAAACTATGGCTACACCTTC. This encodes CASSPTVNYGYTF.

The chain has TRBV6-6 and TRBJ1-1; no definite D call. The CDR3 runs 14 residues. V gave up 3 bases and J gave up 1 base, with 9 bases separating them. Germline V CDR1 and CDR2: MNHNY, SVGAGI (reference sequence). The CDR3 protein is CASSYSLGNTEAFF. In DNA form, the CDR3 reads TGTGCCAGCAGTTATAGCCTGGGGAACACTGAAGCTTTCTTT.

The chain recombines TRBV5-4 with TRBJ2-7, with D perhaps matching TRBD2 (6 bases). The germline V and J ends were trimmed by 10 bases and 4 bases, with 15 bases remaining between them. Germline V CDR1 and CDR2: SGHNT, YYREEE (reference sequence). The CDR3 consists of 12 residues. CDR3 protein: CAFGGLTYEQYF. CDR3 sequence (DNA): TGTGCCTTCGGGGGTCTTACTTACGAGCAGTACTTC.

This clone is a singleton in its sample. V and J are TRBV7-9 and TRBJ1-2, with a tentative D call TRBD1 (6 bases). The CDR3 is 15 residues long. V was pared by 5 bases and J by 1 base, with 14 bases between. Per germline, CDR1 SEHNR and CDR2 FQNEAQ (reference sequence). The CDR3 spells CASSPPDRFNYGYTF. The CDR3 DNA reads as TGTGCCAGCAGCCCTCCGGACAGATTTAACTATGGCTACACCTTC. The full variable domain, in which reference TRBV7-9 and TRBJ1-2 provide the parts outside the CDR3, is DTGVSQNPRHKITKRGQNVTFRCDPISEHNRLYWYRQTLGQGPEFLTYFQNEAQLEKSRLLSDRFSAERPKGSFSTLEIQRTEQGDSAMYLCASSPPDRFNYGYTFGSGTRLTVV.

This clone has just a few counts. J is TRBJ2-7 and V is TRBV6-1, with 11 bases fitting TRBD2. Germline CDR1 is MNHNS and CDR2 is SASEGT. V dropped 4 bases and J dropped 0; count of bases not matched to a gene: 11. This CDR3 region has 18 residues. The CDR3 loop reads CASSGPRLAGGSSYEQYF. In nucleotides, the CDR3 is TGTGCCAGCAGTGGCCCCCGGCTAGCGGGAGGAAGCTCCTACGAGCAGTACTTC.

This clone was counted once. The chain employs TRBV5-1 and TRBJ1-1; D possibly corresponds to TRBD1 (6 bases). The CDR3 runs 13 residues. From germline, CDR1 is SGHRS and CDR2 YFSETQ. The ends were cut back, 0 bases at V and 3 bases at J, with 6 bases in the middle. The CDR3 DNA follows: TGCGCCAGCAGCTTGGGACAGGACACTGAAGCTTTCTTT. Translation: CASSLGQDTEAFF.

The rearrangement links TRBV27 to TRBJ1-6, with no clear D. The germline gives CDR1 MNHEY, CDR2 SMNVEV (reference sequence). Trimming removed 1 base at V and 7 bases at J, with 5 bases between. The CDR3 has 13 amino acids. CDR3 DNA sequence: TGTGCCAGCAGTTTATGGGAGAATTCACCCCTCCACTTT. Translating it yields CASSLWENSPLHF.

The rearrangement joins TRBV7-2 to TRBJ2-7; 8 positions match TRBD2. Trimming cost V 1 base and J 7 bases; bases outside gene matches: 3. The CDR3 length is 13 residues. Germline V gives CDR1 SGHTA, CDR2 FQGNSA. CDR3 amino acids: CASSLGPSGEQYV. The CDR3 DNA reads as TGTGCCAGCAGCTTAGGTCCTAGCGGGGAGCAGTACGTC.

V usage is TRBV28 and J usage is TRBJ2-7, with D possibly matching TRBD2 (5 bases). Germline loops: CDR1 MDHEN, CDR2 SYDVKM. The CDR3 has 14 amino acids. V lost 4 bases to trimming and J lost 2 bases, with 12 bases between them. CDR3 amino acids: CASSWPLATYEQYF. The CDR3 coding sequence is TGTGCCAGCAGTTGGCCTCTAGCTACCTACGAGCAGTACTTC.

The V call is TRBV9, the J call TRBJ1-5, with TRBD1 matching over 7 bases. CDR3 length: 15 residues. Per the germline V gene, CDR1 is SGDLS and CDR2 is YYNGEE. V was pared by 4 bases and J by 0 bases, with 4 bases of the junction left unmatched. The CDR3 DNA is TGTGCCAGCAGCACGGGACAGAATAGCAATCAGCCCCAGCATTTT. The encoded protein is CASSTGQNSNQPQHF.

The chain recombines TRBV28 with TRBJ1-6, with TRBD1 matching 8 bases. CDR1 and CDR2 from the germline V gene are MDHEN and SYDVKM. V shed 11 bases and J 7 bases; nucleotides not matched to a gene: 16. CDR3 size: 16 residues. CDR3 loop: CASQGVWRDRNSPLHF. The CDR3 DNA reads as TGTGCCTCCCAGGGAGTCTGGCGGGACAGGAATTCACCCCTCCACTTT.

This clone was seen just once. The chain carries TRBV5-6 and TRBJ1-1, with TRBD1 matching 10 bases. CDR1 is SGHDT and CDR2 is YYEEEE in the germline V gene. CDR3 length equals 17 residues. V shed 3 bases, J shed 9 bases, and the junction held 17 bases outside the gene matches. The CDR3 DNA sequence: TGTGCCAGCAGCTCCATCCGGGACAGGGGCGCCGGCGGAAAAGCTTTCTTT. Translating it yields CASSSIRDRGAGGKAFF.

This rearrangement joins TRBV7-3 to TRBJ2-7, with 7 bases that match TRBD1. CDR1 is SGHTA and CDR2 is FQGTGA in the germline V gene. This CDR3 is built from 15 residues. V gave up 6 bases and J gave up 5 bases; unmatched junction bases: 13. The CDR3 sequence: CASSQTRQGQDEQYV. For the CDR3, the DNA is TGTGCCAGCAGTCAAACCCGACAGGGACAAGACGAGCAGTACGTC.

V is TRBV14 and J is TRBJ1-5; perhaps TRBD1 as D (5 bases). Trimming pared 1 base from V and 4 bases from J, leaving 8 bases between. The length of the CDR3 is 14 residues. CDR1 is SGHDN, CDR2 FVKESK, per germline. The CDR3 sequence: CASSQGPGNQPQHF. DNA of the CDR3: TGTGCCAGCAGCCAAGGACCAGGGAATCAGCCCCAGCATTTT. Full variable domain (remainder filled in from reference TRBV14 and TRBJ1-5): EAGVTQFPSHSVIEKGQTVTLRCDPISGHDNLYWYRRVMGKEIKFLLHFVKESKQDESGMPNNRFLAERTGGTYSTLKVQPAELEDSGVYFCASSQGPGNQPQHFGDGTRLSIL.